These 5 T cell receptor beta chains were all obtained from the same sample, sequenced in a study of cytomegalovirus exposure and HLA in healthy donors. Assay used: immunoSEQ multiplex PCR; TCRdb lists only in-frame clones, some missing. The profile covers approximately 120,000 clones, with around 90% appearing a single time and under 2% taken by the ten largest. The material sequenced was PBMCs. Receptors originate from a woman under 30 in good health and CMV-seronegative.

This sequence joins TRBV11-2 and TRBJ2-7; 7 bases map to TRBD1. The V segment lost 0 bases and the J segment 2 bases; nucleotides outside the gene matches: 10. This CDR3 is built from 17 residues. Germline assignment: CDR1 SGHAT and CDR2 FQNNGV. The chain's CDR3 is CASSLDLPRQGTYEQYF. The DNA for the CDR3 is TGTGCCAGCAGCTTAGATTTACCCCGACAGGGTACCTACGAGCAGTACTTC. Combining the CDR3 with reference TRBV11-2 and TRBJ2-7 gives the whole variable domain EAGVAQSPRYKIIEKRQSVAFWCNPISGHATLYWYQQILGQGPKLLIQFQNNGVVDDSQLPKDRFSAERLKGVDSTLKIQPAKLEDSAVYLCASSLDLPRQGTYEQYFGPGTRLTVT.

The chain uses TRBV28 and TRBJ1-5; 7 positions match TRBD1. Trimming removed 4 bases from V and 6 bases from J; junction bases left unmatched: 9. This CDR3 contains 15 residues. Germline V gives CDR1 MDHEN, CDR2 SYDVKM. Written as DNA, the CDR3 is TGTGCCAGCAGTTCCTCTGGGGCAGGGGGTCAGCCCCAGCATTTT. It specifies CASSSSGAGGQPQHF. The full variable domain, in which reference TRBV28 and TRBJ1-5 provide the parts outside the CDR3, is DVKVTQSSRYLVKRTGEKVFLECVQDMDHENMFWYRQDPGLGLRLIYFSYDVKMKEKGDIPEGYSVSREKKERFSLILESASTNQTSMYLCASSSSGAGGQPQHFGDGTRLSIL.

The rearrangement joins TRBV6-1 to TRBJ2-3; TRBD1 matches at 7 bases. With V trimmed by 4 bases and J by 3 bases, 13 bases remained unmatched. CDR3 length: 17 residues. CDR1 MNHNS and CDR2 SASEGT come from the germline V gene. CDR3 nucleotides: TGTGCCAGCAGTGGCTATACAGGGGAGTCCGCGACAGATACGCAGTATTTT. This encodes CASSGYTGESATDTQYF.

The gene calls are TRBV29-1 and TRBJ2-3; D unresolved. Germline assignment: CDR1 SQVTM and CDR2 ANQGSEA. V lost 4 bases and J 7 bases, leaving 6 bases between the germline ends. This CDR3 comprises 10 residues. For the CDR3, the DNA is TGCAGCGTTGCCTCCTATACGCAGTATTTT. It encodes CSVASYTQYF.

V usage is TRBV6-4 and J usage is TRBJ2-5, with a weak D call TRBD1 (6 bases). This CDR3 is 13 amino acids long. Between the trimmed V and J ends, which lost 9 bases and 2 bases, there was a span of 13 bases. Germline V gene lookup returns CDR1 MRHNA and CDR2 SNTAGT. CDR3 DNA: TGTGCCAGTAGCAGGACAGATCAAGAGACCCAGTACTTC. Amino acids: CASSRTDQETQYF.